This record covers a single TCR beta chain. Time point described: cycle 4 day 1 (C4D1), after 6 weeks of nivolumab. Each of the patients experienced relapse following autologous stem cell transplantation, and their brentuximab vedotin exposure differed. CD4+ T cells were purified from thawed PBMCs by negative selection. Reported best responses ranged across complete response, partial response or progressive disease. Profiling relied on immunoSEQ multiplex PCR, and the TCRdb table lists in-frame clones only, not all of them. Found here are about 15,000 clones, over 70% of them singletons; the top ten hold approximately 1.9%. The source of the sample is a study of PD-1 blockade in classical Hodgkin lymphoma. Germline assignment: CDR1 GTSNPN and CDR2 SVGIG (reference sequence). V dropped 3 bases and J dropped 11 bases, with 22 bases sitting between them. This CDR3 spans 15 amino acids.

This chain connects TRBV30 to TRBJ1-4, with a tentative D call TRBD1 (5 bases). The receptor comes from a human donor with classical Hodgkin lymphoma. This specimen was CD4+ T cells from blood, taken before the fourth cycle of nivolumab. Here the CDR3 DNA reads TGTGCCTGGAGGGGGGGAGCGGGGATCTTCGGCAAACTGTTTTTT. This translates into CAWRGGAGIFGKLFF.